Following are 2 T cell receptor beta chains from one sample sequenced in a study of identical twins. TCRdb reprocessed the 5' RACE reads with MiXCR, giving one entry per CDR3 protein. This table holds 200,000 to 250,000 distinct CDR3 sequences, roughly 7% found once. The same data also contributed to another study, on yellow fever vaccine responses in identical twins.

The material sequenced was memory (CD45RO+) T cells sorted from blood. The receptors were sampled from a woman aged 18-29 years in good health.

The chain recombines TRBV7-9 with TRBJ1-1, with D possibly matching TRBD1 (5 bases). The V and J ends lost 0 bases and 6 bases respectively, with 11 bases between them. CDR1 and CDR2 from the germline V gene are SEHNR and FQNEAQ (reference sequence). The CDR3 consists of 14 residues. CDR3 bases: TGTGCCAGCAGCTTAGCGTCCTCGGGGGCTGAAGCTTTCTTT. The encoded protein is CASSLASSGAEAFF.

Many counts were recorded for this clonotype. The chain recombines TRBV20-1 with TRBJ2-7; D could derive from TRBD1 or TRBD2 (5 bases each). V lost 5 bases, J lost 2 bases, and 10 bases lay in between. This CDR3 spans 12 amino acids. Germline V gene data show CDR1 as DFQATT and CDR2 as SNEGSKA (reference sequence). The CDR3 spells CSAAQGPYEQYV. The CDR3 bases are TGCAGTGCTGCTCAGGGACCCTACGAGCAGTACGTC.